Listed below are T cell receptor beta chains from one sample, sequenced in a study of blood T cells in healthy people across ages. In TCRdb, the 5' RACE reads were re-called with MiXCR into one record per CDR3 protein. Of about 620,000 distinct CDR3 sequences in the sample, under 65% were seen once. The sequencing sample was made of blood. These receptors originate from an elderly woman in good health. Each CDR3 is given with its conserved first and last residue. A D gene is named only where the DNA matches it firmly. Rows may omit the clone size; those that give it use once, few, many or a size class.

clone_size | j_call | d_call | v_call | cdr3_aa | cdr3_nt
. | TRBJ2-3 | TRBD1 | TRBV11-2 | CASSFATGTGTQYF | TGTGCCAGCAGCTTCGCTACAGGGACAGGTACGCAGTATTTT
. | TRBJ1-2 | . | TRBV20-1 | CSASFSGYTF | TGCAGTGCTAGTTTCAGTGGCTACACCTTC
. | TRBJ2-3 | . | TRBV2 | CASKRRLDTQYF | TGTGCCAGTAAGAGAAGGTTAGATACGCAGTATTTT
many | TRBJ2-7 | . | TRBV7-8 | CASSLSVRTEYYEQYF | TGTGCCAGCAGCTTAAGTGTAAGGACGGAATACTACGAGCAGTACTTC
few | TRBJ1-2 | TRBD1 | TRBV5-5 | CASSPLRQGNYYGYTF | TGTGCCAGCAGCCCCCTCCGACAGGGAAACTACTATGGCTACACCTTC
. | TRBJ2-3 | TRBD2 | TRBV6-4 | CASSRGSGGGTDTQYF | TGTGCCAGCAGTCGCGGTTCCGGGGGGGGCACAGATACGCAGTATTTT
many | TRBJ2-1 | . | TRBV9 | CASSVGRGGTYNEQFF | TGTGCCAGCAGCGTAGGAAGGGGGGGAACCTACAATGAGCAGTTCTTC
. | TRBJ1-5 | . | TRBV12-3/TRBV12-4 | CASSLVVGRRTGNQPQHF | TGTGCCAGCAGTTTAGTAGTTGGCAGACGGACGGGCAATCAGCCCCAGCATTTT
many | TRBJ2-7 | . | TRBV7-9 | CASSVHEQYF | TGTGCCAGCAGCGTCCACGAGCAGTACTTC
. | TRBJ2-5 | TRBD1 | TRBV4-3 | CASSEEGAWETQYF | TGCGCCAGCAGCGAAGAGGGGGCTTGGGAGACCCAGTACTTC
. | TRBJ2-7 | . | TRBV7-2 | CASSLLGGLSYNEQYF | TGTGCCAGCAGCTTATTGGGGGGTCTCTCCTACAATGAGCAGTACTTC
many | TRBJ2-1 | TRBD2 | TRBV12-3/TRBV12-4 | CASRSTSGVSSYNEQFF | TGTGCCAGCAGGTCAACTAGCGGGGTTTCCTCCTACAATGAGCAGTTCTTC
few | TRBJ2-1 | . | TRBV7-2 | CASSSGPSSYNEQFF | TGTGCCAGCAGCTCAGGTCCTAGCTCCTACAATGAGCAGTTCTTC
. | TRBJ2-5 | . | TRBV3-1 | CASSQGDIEETQYF | TGTGCCAGCAGCCAAGGCGACATCGAAGAGACCCAGTACTTC
many | TRBJ2-1 | . | TRBV7-9 | CASSWGRLTHNEQFF | TGTGCCAGCAGCTGGGGTAGGCTTACGCACAATGAGCAGTTCTTC
. | TRBJ2-5 | . | TRBV28 | CASQGREGLIPRRTQYF | TGTGCCAGCCAAGGGAGAGAGGGACTCATCCCTCGGAGGACCCAGTACTTC
many | TRBJ2-5 | TRBD2 | TRBV29-1 | CSVARLAETQETQYF | TGCAGCGTTGCCCGACTAGCGGAAACCCAAGAGACCCAGTACTTC
few | TRBJ2-2 | . | TRBV6-1 | CASRERQYTGELFF | TGTGCCAGCAGGGAGAGACAGTACACCGGGGAGCTGTTTTTT
. | TRBJ2-7 | . | TRBV28 | CASRHRVETYGQYF | TGTGCCAGCAGACACAGGGTCGAGACCTACGGGCAGTACTTC
. | TRBJ1-2 | . | TRBV12-3/TRBV12-4 | CASSSEYGYTF | TGTGCCAGCAGTTCGGAATATGGCTACACCTTC
. | TRBJ2-5 | . | TRBV20-1 | CSAIDSRGKETQYF | TGCAGTGCTATCGATAGTCGAGGAAAAGAGACCCAGTACTTC
many | TRBJ2-1 | . | TRBV24-1 | CATSDPGGGSNNEQFF | TGTGCCACCAGTGATCCTGGCGGAGGGTCGAACAATGAGCAGTTCTTC
. | TRBJ2-5 | TRBD2 | TRBV5-8 | CASSFSGNPETQYF | TGTGCCAGCAGCTTTAGCGGGAACCCAGAGACCCAGTACTTC
many | TRBJ2-7 | TRBD1 | TRBV20-1 | CSATTGGEWFEQYF | TGCAGTGCCACGACAGGGGGCGAATGGTTCGAGCAGTACTTC
many | TRBJ1-2 | . | TRBV14 | CASSLNRVHGYTF | TGTGCCAGCAGCCTAAACAGGGTACATGGCTACACCTTC
. | TRBJ1-5 | . | TRBV20-1 | CSARGGGGQPQHF | TGCAGTGCTAGAGGAGGGGGAGGTCAGCCCCAGCATTTT
. | TRBJ1-2 | TRBD1 | TRBV28 | CASSSYRGLYGYTF | TGTGCCAGCAGTTCTTACAGGGGGCTCTATGGCTACACCTTC
. | TRBJ1-5 | . | TRBV7-2 | CASSLISGGNQPQHF | TGTGCCAGCAGCCTTATTAGTGGGGGAAACCAGCCCCAGCATTTT
few | TRBJ2-2 | . | TRBV6-5 | CASSDSTITGELFF | TGTGCCAGCAGTGACAGTACGATCACCGGGGAGCTGTTTTTT
. | TRBJ1-6 | . | TRBV6-5 | CVSGRETGTYSPLHF | TGTGTCAGCGGGCGAGAAACGGGGACATATTCACCCCTCCACTTT
many | TRBJ1-2 | . | TRBV30 | CAWAPRFYGYTF | TGTGCCTGGGCGCCCAGGTTCTATGGCTACACCTTC
. | TRBJ2-7 | . | TRBV19 | CASSIARGREQYF | TGTGCCAGTAGTATAGCACGCGGGCGCGAGCAGTACTTC
many | TRBJ1-2 | . | TRBV29-1 | CSVEHTRRGYGYTF | TGCAGCGTTGAACACACACGGCGGGGCTATGGCTACACCTTC
many | TRBJ2-1 | . | TRBV20-1 | CSAVQGSSYNEQFF | TGCAGTGCTGTGCAGGGAAGCTCCTACAATGAGCAGTTCTTC
many | TRBJ2-3 | TRBD2 | TRBV7-3 | CASSDTSEGWDTQYF | TGTGCCAGCAGCGACACTAGCGAAGGGTGGGATACGCAGTATTTT
. | TRBJ2-7 | . | TRBV7-9 | CASSSLCEQYF | TGTGCCAGCAGCTCCCTTTGCGAGCAGTACTTC
many | TRBJ2-7 | . | TRBV7-9 | CASSFAGATYEQYF | TGTGCCAGCAGCTTCGCAGGGGCAACCTACGAGCAGTACTTC
many | TRBJ1-1 | . | TRBV20-1 | CSALWGGVGTEAFF | TGCAGTGCCCTATGGGGGGGGGTAGGAACTGAAGCTTTCTTT
. | TRBJ1-2 | . | TRBV12-3/TRBV12-4 | CASSSPLGYTF | TGTGCCAGCAGTTCCCCTTTGGGCTACACCTTC
. | TRBJ2-5 | . | TRBV10-3 | CAISERQTSGEAQYF | TGTGCCATCAGTGAGCGACAGACCTCAGGAGAGGCCCAGTACTTC
. | TRBJ2-1 | TRBD2 | TRBV5-1 | CASSLKARGGNSYNEQFF | TGCGCCAGCAGCTTGAAAGCTCGGGGGGGCAACTCCTACAATGAGCAGTTCTTC
many | TRBJ1-2 | . | TRBV12-3/TRBV12-4 | CASGSRGDYGYTF | TGTGCCAGCGGGTCGAGGGGCGACTATGGCTACACCTTC
. | TRBJ2-3 | TRBD2 | TRBV5-1 | CASSVGLGGPDTQYF | TGCGCCAGCAGCGTGGGACTAGGCGGGCCAGATACGCAGTATTTT
few | TRBJ1-5 | . | TRBV28 | CASSVWRNQPQHF | TGTGCCAGCAGTGTATGGCGAAATCAGCCCCAGCATTTT